The clone carrying this T cell receptor (beta chain) was recorded at least ten times. This sample is part of a study of CD4 and CD8 cells across lung adenocarcinoma regions. The patients had localized lung adenocarcinoma, a non-small cell subtype. TCRdb ran MiXCR on the PCR reads and lists one entry per CDR3 protein. The sample contains some 25,000 distinct CDR3 sequences, 50% to 55% of which appear only once. This TCR was recovered from a male donor with lung adenocarcinoma. The CD4 and CD8 labels of this study may be unreliable. Sequencing was performed on CD8+ T cells from the center of a lung tumor.

The DNA of the CDR3 is TGTGCCAGCAGTTACTCGGGAGAGGTTCACAATGAGCAGTTCTTC. Protein product: CASSYSGEVHNEQFF. V is TRBV6-5 and J is TRBJ2-1; possible D gene TRBD2, 5 bases. The V gene lost 0 bases and the J gene lost 5 bases, with 11 bases spanning the gap. Germline V gene data show CDR1 as MNHEY and CDR2 as SVGAGI. This CDR3 has 15 residues.